The 27 T cell receptor beta chains listed next were all sequenced from one sample in a study of T-cell reconstitution after alpha-beta-depleted transplantation in children. The library targeted TCRbeta and was prepared with unique molecular identifiers. TCRdb recomputed calls from the PCR reads with MiXCR, one row per CDR3 protein. The sample records about 400,000 distinct CDR3 sequences, roughly 20% being singletons. Sequenced material: PBMCs from the stem cell graft donor, taken from the stem cell graft. These receptors came from a human donor who donated a stem cell graft to a child with acute myeloid leukemia.

The rearrangement uses TRBV5-6 and TRBJ2-1, with D perhaps matching TRBD1 (5 bases). Trimming left V 7 bases short and J 3 bases short, with 14 bases between. The CDR3 extends over 14 amino acids. From germline, CDR1 is SGHDT and CDR2 YYEEEE. The CDR3 nucleotides are TGTGCCAGCGAAGACAGAGGCGGCTACAATGAGCAGTTCTTC. This encodes CASEDRGGYNEQFF.

The rearrangement links TRBV12-3 or TRBV12-4 to TRBJ2-7; 9 bases are a match to TRBD1. This CDR3 is built from 15 residues. V trimming: 0 bases; J trimming: 5 bases; junction bases outside the gene matches: 5. CDR3 amino acids: CASSLAYRTGDEQYF. Here the CDR3 DNA reads TGTGCCAGCAGTTTAGCCTACCGGACAGGGGACGAGCAGTACTTC.

This clonotype was seen a handful of times. V usage is TRBV7-8 and J usage is TRBJ1-4; D is unclear. Per the germline V gene, CDR1 is SGHVS and CDR2 is FQNEAQ. This CDR3 region has 14 residues. Between the trimmed V and J ends, which lost 4 bases and 0 bases, there was a span of 6 bases. The CDR3: CASSSRATNEKLFF. For the CDR3, the DNA is TGTGCCAGCAGCTCCAGAGCAACTAATGAAAAACTGTTTTTT.

The chain has TRBV12-3 or TRBV12-4 and TRBJ1-1, with 9 bases identical to TRBD1. Germline trimming cut 3 bases from V and 5 bases from J; bases unmatched to any gene: 4. There are 14 residues in the CDR3. The CDR3 sequence is CASSLVGQGTEAFF. The CDR3 DNA reads as TGTGCCAGCAGTTTGGTGGGACAGGGAACTGAAGCTTTCTTT.

This clonotype was observed many times. V gene TRBV20-1 combines with J gene TRBJ2-7; 7 nucleotides line up with TRBD2. Germline assignment: CDR1 DFQATT and CDR2 SNEGSKA (reference sequence). The V and J ends lost 4 bases and 0 bases, in that order; junction bases with no gene match: 6. This CDR3 has 14 amino acids. In DNA, the CDR3 is TGCAGTGCTACCCGTAGCGGGTACTCCTACGAGCAGTACTTC. It specifies CSATRSGYSYEQYF.

The chain has TRBV3-1 and TRBJ2-7, with TRBD1 identical over 7 bases. With 2 bases clipped from V and 0 bases from J, the junction kept 4 bases outside the gene matches. Per germline, CDR1 LGHDT and CDR2 YNNKEL (reference sequence). This CDR3 spans 15 amino acids. CDR3 region: CASSQFTGASYEQYF. Written as DNA, the CDR3 is TGTGCCAGCAGCCAATTCACAGGGGCCTCCTACGAGCAGTACTTC.

As for this clonotype: Germline is not matched at one junction end, which may reflect a read error. This rearrangement joins TRBV29-1 to TRBJ1-1, with D tentatively TRBD1 (6 bases). From germline, CDR1 is SQVTM and CDR2 ANQGSEA. This CDR3 spans 13 amino acids. The CDR3 loop reads CSVLLQGYTQAFF. CDR3 nucleotide sequence: TGCAGCGTTTTACTCCAGGGGTACACTCAAGCTTTCTTT.

This clonotype was recorded many times. The V call is TRBV20-1, the J call TRBJ2-2, with D maybe TRBD2 (6 bases). Trimming shortened V by 6 bases and J by 9 bases, and 17 bases separated the two germline ends. The CDR3 spans 13 residues. Per the germline V gene, CDR1 is DFQATT and CDR2 is SNEGSKA (reference sequence). The CDR3 region has the DNA TGCAGTGCCATAGCGGTTCGGGGCCGGGAGCTGTTTTTT. It specifies CSAIAVRGRELFF.

This clonotype was counted only a few times. This chain links TRBV7-2 with TRBJ2-7, with TRBD2 as a possible D gene (5 bases). CDR3 length equals 14 residues. Trimming shortened V by 0 bases and J by 2 bases, and 8 bases separated the two germline ends. Germline assignment: CDR1 SGHTA and CDR2 FQGNSA. DNA of the CDR3: TGTGCCAGCAGCTTAGCCGGGGTAACCTACGAGCAGTACTTC. Translated, it gives CASSLAGVTYEQYF.

This chain uses TRBV19 with TRBJ2-1; D could derive from TRBD1 or TRBD2 (5 bases each). V lost 0 bases to trimming and J lost 6 bases, with 6 bases between them. CDR1 is LNHDA, CDR2 SQIVND, per germline (reference sequence). The CDR3 spans 13 residues. CDR3 sequence (DNA): TGTGCCAGTAGTATAGATGGGGGCAATGAGCAGTTCTTC. Amino acid sequence: CASSIDGGNEQFF.

This clonotype was observed a handful of times. V is TRBV12-3 or TRBV12-4 and J is TRBJ2-7, with a weak D call TRBD1 (5 bases). Trimming left V 6 bases short and J 1 base short, with 10 bases between. The CDR3 is 13 residues long. CDR3 sequence (DNA): TGTGCCAGCAGCCAGACAGCATCCTACGAGCAGTACTTC. Translation gives CASSQTASYEQYF.

A few counts support this clonotype. CDR3 nucleotide sequence: TGTGCCAGCAGTTCGGGTTACGATACGCAGTATTTT. This codes for CASSSGYDTQYF. This sequence joins TRBV12-3 or TRBV12-4 and TRBJ2-3; unclear D gene. The ends were cut back, 4 bases at V and 6 bases at J, with 8 bases in the middle. The CDR3 contains 12 residues.

This clonotype was seen a few times. The chain carries TRBV28 and TRBJ2-1; 7 nucleotides line up with TRBD2. In germline, CDR1 is MDHEN, CDR2 SYDVKM. The CDR3 is 14 amino acids. After removal of 8 bases from V and 1 base from J, the junction contained 5 bases not matched to a gene. The CDR3 DNA reads as TGTGCCAGCGTGACGGGAGGATCCTACAATGAGCAGTTCTTC. It yields the protein CASVTGGSYNEQFF.

This clonotype has only a few counts. The chain is built from TRBV7-9 and TRBJ1-3; 8 bases match TRBD1. Germline V gives CDR1 SEHNR, CDR2 FQNEAQ (reference sequence). V shed 5 bases and J 0 bases; nucleotides not matched to a gene: 3. The CDR3 extends over 15 amino acids. The chain's CDR3 is CASSGGTGSGNTIYF. Written as DNA, the CDR3 is TGTGCCAGCAGCGGAGGGACAGGCTCTGGAAACACCATATATTTT.

A few counts support this clonotype. The genes are TRBV12-3 or TRBV12-4 and TRBJ2-3; D is uncertain. Trimming shortened V by 5 bases and J by 5 bases, and 11 bases separated the two germline ends. This CDR3 contains 13 residues. This chain's CDR3 is CASSPTRLDTQYF. The CDR3 DNA is TGTGCCAGCAGTCCCACAAGGTTAGATACGCAGTATTTT.

This clonotype was picked up many times. This chain links TRBV10-3 with TRBJ2-3, with TRBD1 matching 10 bases. Germline loops: CDR1 ENHRY, CDR2 SYGVKD. CDR3 length: 13 amino acids. The trim removed 10 bases at V and 4 bases at J, leaving 5 bases unmatched. The CDR3 region has the DNA TGTGCCACGACAGGGGGCGGGTCAGATACGCAGTATTTT. Amino acid sequence: CATTGGGSDTQYF.

This clonotype was observed a few times. The V and J genes are TRBV5-1 and TRBJ2-1; TRBD2 aligns across 14 bases. The V segment lost 2 bases and the J segment 2 bases; nucleotides outside the gene matches: 6. CDR1 and CDR2 from the germline V gene are SGHRS and YFSETQ. This CDR3 has 18 residues. CDR3 sequence (DNA): TGCGCCAGCAGCTTAAGGACTAGCGGGAGGAACACCTACAATGAGCAGTTCTTC. Translated, it gives CASSLRTSGRNTYNEQFF.

The chain is built from TRBV6-1 and TRBJ2-5, with 7 positions matching TRBD1. The junction had 7 bases not matched to a gene; V was cut back by 7 bases and J by 5 bases. Per the germline V gene, CDR1 is MNHNS and CDR2 is SASEGT. The CDR3 spans 13 residues. Written as DNA, the CDR3 is TGTGCCAGCATTGTGACAGGGCGGGAGACCCAGTACTTC. This encodes CASIVTGRETQYF.

V is TRBV28 and J is TRBJ2-3, with 16 bases that match TRBD2. CDR3 length: 19 residues. V trimming: 6 bases; J trimming: 0 bases; junction bases outside the gene matches: 9. Germline V gene sequence: CDR1 MDHEN, CDR2 SYDVKM. The CDR3: CASRNPGLAGGPSTDTQYF. Here the CDR3 DNA reads TGTGCCAGCAGAAACCCGGGACTAGCGGGAGGGCCTAGCACAGATACGCAGTATTTT.

The V and J genes are TRBV29-1 and TRBJ2-7; D is possibly TRBD1 or TRBD2 (5 bases each). V shed 1 base and J shed 3 bases, with 16 bases lying between them. CDR1 is SQVTM and CDR2 is ANQGSEA in the germline V gene. This CDR3 is 15 amino acids long. The CDR3 is CSVEVGASKVYEQYF. The CDR3 bases are TGCAGCGTTGAAGTCGGGGCTAGCAAGGTCTACGAGCAGTACTTC.

This clonotype has more than one count but fewer than ten. The rearrangement joins TRBV20-1 to TRBJ2-3, with D uncertain. With 0 bases removed from V and 3 bases from J, the gap between germline ends came to 10 bases. The germline V gene has CDR1 DFQATT and CDR2 SNEGSKA (reference sequence). The CDR3 has 14 amino acids. CDR3 protein: CSARDKSATDTQYF. Here the CDR3 DNA reads TGCAGTGCTAGAGATAAGTCTGCAACAGATACGCAGTATTTT.

The V gene is TRBV3-1, the J gene TRBJ2-1; D ambiguous. The CDR3 loop spans 14 amino acids. Per germline, CDR1 LGHDT and CDR2 YNNKEL (reference sequence). The V and J ends lost 4 bases and 2 bases respectively, with 9 bases between them. In DNA, the CDR3 is TGTGCCAGCAGCCCCCCTCGCGCCTACAATGAGCAGTTCTTC. Translation gives CASSPPRAYNEQFF.

This clonotype was found many times. This sequence joins TRBV20-1 and TRBJ2-7; 7 bases match TRBD1. CDR3 size: 13 residues. V shed 4 bases, J shed 3 bases, and the junction held 6 bases outside the gene matches. Germline assignment: CDR1 DFQATT and CDR2 SNEGSKA (reference sequence). The CDR3 DNA sequence: TGCAGTGCTACGAACAGGGGTCACTACGAGCAGTACTTC. Amino acid sequence: CSATNRGHYEQYF.

This clonotype was counted a few times. This chain links TRBV6-2 or TRBV6-3 with TRBJ2-1, with a possible D match to TRBD2 (6 bases). Trimming left V 7 bases short and J 0 bases short, with 16 bases between. This CDR3 region has 16 residues. The V gene's germline CDR1 is MNHEY and CDR2 SVGEGT. Here the CDR3 DNA reads TGTGCCAGCAAGCTAACTAGCAGGAGCTCCTACAATGAGCAGTTCTTC. This codes for CASKLTSRSSYNEQFF.

The V and J genes are TRBV15 and TRBJ2-5; D is perhaps TRBD2 (5 bases). CDR1 is LNHNV and CDR2 is YYDKDF in the germline V gene (reference sequence). The CDR3 contains 14 residues. The V end lost 2 bases, the J end lost 5 bases, and 12 bases lay between the germline ends. The CDR3 region has the DNA TGTGCCACCAGCAGAAAAGCGGCTATGGAGACCCAGTACTTC. Translation: CATSRKAAMETQYF.

V usage is TRBV10-3 and J usage is TRBJ2-7; D ambiguous. V lost 8 bases, J lost 0 bases, and 8 bases lay in between. Germline CDR1 ENHRY, CDR2 SYGVKD. This CDR3 has 12 amino acids. For the CDR3, the DNA is TGTGCCATCGCACCCAACTCCTACGAGCAGTACTTC. Translated: CAIAPNSYEQYF.

This clonotype was seen a handful of times. This chain links TRBV7-9 with TRBJ1-1, with a possible D match to TRBD1 (5 bases). The V end lost 7 bases, the J end lost 3 bases, and 9 bases lay between the germline ends. This CDR3 region has 12 residues. Germline CDR1 reads SEHNR; CDR2 reads FQNEAQ (reference sequence). CDR3 amino acids: CASTGTHTEAFF. CDR3 nucleotides: TGTGCCAGCACAGGGACCCACACTGAAGCTTTCTTT.